Each of the 6 T cell receptor beta chains below was sequenced from the same sample in a study of a mutant IDH1 vaccine in newly diagnosed glioma (dated by TCRdb to about 2021). Reading the label with the study, this specimen's time point is: week 23, last vaccination. Each vaccine dose, consisting of 300 ug of a 20-mer mutant IDH1 peptide in Montanide, was administered subcutaneously with topical imiquimod. To prepare the library, the immunoSEQ multiplex PCR assay was applied. This is the immuneACCESS table as TCRdb keeps it, with only in-frame sequences that have V and J called. A part of the clones is gone; compared with another copy, unresolved V genes explain less than half, and the rest is unexplained. This sample lists around 34,000 clones; more than 80% were detected once. The ten largest clones add up to 5.1% of the sample. The antigens of these receptors remain unknown. The sample was PBMCs, taken from a glioma patient whose treatment included an IDH1 peptide vaccine. All receptors derive from a man aged 40-49 years with glioma.

The rearrangement links TRBV5-5 to TRBJ2-7, with a tentative D call TRBD1 (6 bases). The CDR3 covers 12 residues. Trimming left V 1 base short and J 6 bases short, with 8 bases between. The germline gives CDR1 SGHKS, CDR2 YYEKEE (reference sequence). CDR3 nucleotide sequence: TGTGCCAGCAGCTTGATGACAGGCGAGCAGTACTTC. It encodes CASSLMTGEQYF.

The J gene is TRBJ1-2, the V gene TRBV20-1; tentative D call: TRBD1 (5 bases). Germline V gives CDR1 DFQATT, CDR2 SNEGSKA (reference sequence). The V and J ends lost 3 bases and 6 bases respectively, with 8 bases between them. CDR3 length: 11 residues. Here the CDR3 reads CSASAGDGYTF. The CDR3 coding sequence is TGCAGTGCTAGCGCGGGGGATGGCTACACCTTC.

A single count supports this clone. The chain recombines TRBV6-1 with TRBJ1-2; TRBD1 is a possible D gene (6 bases). The V and J ends lost 10 bases and 1 base respectively, with 19 bases between them. From germline, CDR1 is MNHNS and CDR2 SASEGT. This CDR3 contains 15 residues. The CDR3 coding sequence is TGTGCCACCAGGGGTTTCGGGCAGGATAACTATGGCTACACCTTC. Encoded protein: CATRGFGQDNYGYTF.

The chain joins TRBV7-2 to TRBJ2-2; D unclear. The germline V gene has CDR1 SGHTA and CDR2 FQGNSA. Trimming removed 7 bases at V and 7 bases at J, with 13 bases between. This CDR3 spans 13 amino acids. The CDR3 here is CASTTGFGGELFF. CDR3 sequence (DNA): TGTGCCAGCACCACGGGTTTTGGCGGGGAGCTGTTTTTT.

This chain links TRBV6-1 with TRBJ1-2; possible D gene TRBD1, 5 bases. V was clipped by 2 bases and J by 8 bases, with 12 bases between them. CDR3 length equals 13 residues. From germline, CDR1 is MNHNS and CDR2 SASEGT. The CDR3 loop is CASSENSGRGYTF. As DNA, the CDR3 is TGTGCCAGCAGTGAAAATTCAGGGAGAGGCTACACCTTC.

V and J are TRBV19 and TRBJ2-7; no clear D gene. The ends were cut back, 10 bases at V and 5 bases at J, with 21 bases in the middle. Per the germline V gene, CDR1 is LNHDA and CDR2 is SQIVND (reference sequence). The CDR3 has 14 amino acids. CDR3 protein: CATKSGSPRDEQYF. The CDR3 DNA follows: TGTGCCACCAAATCTGGGTCCCCTCGGGACGAGCAGTACTTC. Full variable domain (remainder filled in from reference TRBV19 and TRBJ2-7): DGGITQSPKYLFRKEGQNVTLSCEQNLNHDAMYWYRQDPGQGLRLIYYSQIVNDFQKGDIAEGYSVSREKKESFPLTVTSAQKNPTAFYLCATKSGSPRDEQYFGPGTRLTVT.